Many counts were recorded for the clone carrying this T cell receptor (beta chain). Its antigen is not known. This specimen belongs to a study of blood T cells in healthy people across ages. Notes on the study in general: Naive CD4+ cell counts and diversity both ran higher in long-lived than in aged donors.

Germline loops: CDR1 DFQATT, CDR2 SNEGSKA (reference sequence). V was trimmed by 7 bases and J by 3 bases, leaving 16 bases between them. The CDR3 has 14 amino acids. Primers used in a second PCR of roughly 6 to 11 cycles were a sample-barcoded 5' primer and a J-beta primer mix. A single record per CDR3 protein comes from TCRdb applying MiXCR to the 5' RACE reads. This table holds fewer than 800,000 distinct CDR3 sequences, roughly 30% found once. The sample was blood. The V call is TRBV20-1, the J call TRBJ2-1; weak D call: TRBD1 (6 bases). The sequence was obtained from a woman of 80 years or more in good health. The DNA for the CDR3 is TGCAGTGGGATTGACAGGAAAATCTACAATGAGCAGTTCTTC. It yields the protein CSGIDRKIYNEQFF.